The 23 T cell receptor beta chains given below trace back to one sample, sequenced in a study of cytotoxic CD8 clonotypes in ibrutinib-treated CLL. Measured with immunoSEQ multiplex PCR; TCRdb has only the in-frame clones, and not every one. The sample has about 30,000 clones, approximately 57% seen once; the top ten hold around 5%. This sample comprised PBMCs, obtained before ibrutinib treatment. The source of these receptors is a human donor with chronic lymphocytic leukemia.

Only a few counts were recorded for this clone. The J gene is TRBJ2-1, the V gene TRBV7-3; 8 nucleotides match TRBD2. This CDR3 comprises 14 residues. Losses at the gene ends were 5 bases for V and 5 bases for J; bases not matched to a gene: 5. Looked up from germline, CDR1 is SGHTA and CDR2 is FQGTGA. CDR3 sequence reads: CASSTLAEDNEQFF. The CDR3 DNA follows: TGTGCCAGCAGCACACTAGCGGAGGACAATGAGCAGTTCTTC.

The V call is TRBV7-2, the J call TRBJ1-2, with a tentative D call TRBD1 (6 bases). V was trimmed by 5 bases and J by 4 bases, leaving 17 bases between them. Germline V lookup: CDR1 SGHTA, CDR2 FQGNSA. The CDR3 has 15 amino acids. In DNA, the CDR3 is TGTGCCAGCAGCCCCGTTGGGGGCTTGGGCTATGGCTACACCTTC. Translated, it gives CASSPVGGLGYGYTF.

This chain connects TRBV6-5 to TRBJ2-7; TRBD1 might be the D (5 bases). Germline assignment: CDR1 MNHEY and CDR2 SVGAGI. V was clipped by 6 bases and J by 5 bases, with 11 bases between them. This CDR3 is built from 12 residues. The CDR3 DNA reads TGTGCCAGCAGACACCAGGGTAACGAGCAGTACTTC. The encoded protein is CASRHQGNEQYF.

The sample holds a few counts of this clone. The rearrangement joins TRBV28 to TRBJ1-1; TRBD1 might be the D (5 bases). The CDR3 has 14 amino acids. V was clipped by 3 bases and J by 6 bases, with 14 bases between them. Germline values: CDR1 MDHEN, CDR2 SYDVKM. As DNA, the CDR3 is TGTGCCAGCAGTTTCCCGGACACCTGGGCTGAAGCTTTCTTT. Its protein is CASSFPDTWAEAFF.

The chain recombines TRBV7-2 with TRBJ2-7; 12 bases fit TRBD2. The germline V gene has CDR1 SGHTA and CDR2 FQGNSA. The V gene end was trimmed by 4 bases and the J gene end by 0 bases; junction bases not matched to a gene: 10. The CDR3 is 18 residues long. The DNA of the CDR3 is TGTGCCAGCAGCTCAGAAGGGACTAGCGGGTCCTACTCCTACGAGCAGTACTTC. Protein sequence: CASSSEGTSGSYSYEQYF.

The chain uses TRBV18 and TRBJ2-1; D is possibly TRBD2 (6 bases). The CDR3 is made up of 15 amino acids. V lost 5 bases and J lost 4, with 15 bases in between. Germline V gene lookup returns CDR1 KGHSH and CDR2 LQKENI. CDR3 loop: CASSWDFTGYNEQFF. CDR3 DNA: TGTGCCAGCTCATGGGACTTTACCGGGTACAATGAGCAGTTCTTC.

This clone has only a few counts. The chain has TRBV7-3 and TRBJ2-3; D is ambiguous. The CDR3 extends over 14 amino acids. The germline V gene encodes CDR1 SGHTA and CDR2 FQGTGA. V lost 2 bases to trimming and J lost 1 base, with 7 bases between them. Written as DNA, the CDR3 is TGTGCCAGCAGCTTATCACACGGCACAGATACGCAGTATTTT. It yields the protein CASSLSHGTDTQYF. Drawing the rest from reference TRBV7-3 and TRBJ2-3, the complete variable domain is GAGVSQTPSNKVTEKGKYVELRCDPISGHTALYWYRQSLGQGPEFLIYFQGTGAADDSGLPNDRFFAVRPEGSVSTLKIQRTERGDSAVYLCASSLSHGTDTQYFGPGTRLTVL.

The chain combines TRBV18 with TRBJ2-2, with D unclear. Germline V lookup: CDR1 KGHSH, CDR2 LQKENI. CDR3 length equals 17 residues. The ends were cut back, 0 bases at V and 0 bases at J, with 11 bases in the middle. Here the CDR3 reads CASSPPSGIANTGELFF. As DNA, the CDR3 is TGTGCCAGCTCACCACCTTCCGGAATCGCGAACACCGGGGAGCTGTTTTTT. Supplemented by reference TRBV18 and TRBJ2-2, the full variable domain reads NAGVMQNPRHLVRRRGQEARLRCSPMKGHSHVYWYRQLPEEGLKFMVYLQKENIIDESGMPKERFSAEFPKEGPSILRIQQVVRGDSAAYFCASSPPSGIANTGELFFGEGSRLTVL.

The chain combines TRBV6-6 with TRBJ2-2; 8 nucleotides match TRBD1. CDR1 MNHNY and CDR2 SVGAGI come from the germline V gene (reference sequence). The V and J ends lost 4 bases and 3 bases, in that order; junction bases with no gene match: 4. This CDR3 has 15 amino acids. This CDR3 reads CASSFAGGHTGELFF. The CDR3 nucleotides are TGTGCCAGCAGTTTCGCAGGGGGCCACACCGGGGAGCTGTTTTTT.

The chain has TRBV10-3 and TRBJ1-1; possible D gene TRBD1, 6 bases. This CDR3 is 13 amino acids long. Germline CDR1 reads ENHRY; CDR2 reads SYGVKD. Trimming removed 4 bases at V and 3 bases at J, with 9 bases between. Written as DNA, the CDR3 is TGTGCCATCAGTGGCAACAGGGACACTGAAGCTTTCTTT. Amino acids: CAISGNRDTEAFF.

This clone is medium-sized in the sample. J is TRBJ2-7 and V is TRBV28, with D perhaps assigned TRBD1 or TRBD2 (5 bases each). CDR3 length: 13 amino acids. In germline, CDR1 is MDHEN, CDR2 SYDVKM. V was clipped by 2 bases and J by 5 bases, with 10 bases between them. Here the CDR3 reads CASSLGGSDEQYF. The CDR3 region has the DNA TGTGCCAGCAGTTTAGGGGGTTCGGACGAGCAGTACTTC.

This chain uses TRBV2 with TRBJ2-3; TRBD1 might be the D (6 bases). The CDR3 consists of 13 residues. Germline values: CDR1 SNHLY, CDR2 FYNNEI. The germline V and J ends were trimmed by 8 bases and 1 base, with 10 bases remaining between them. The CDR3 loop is CASRRTGTDTQYF. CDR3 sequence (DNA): TGTGCCAGCCGCAGGACAGGCACAGATACGCAGTATTTT.

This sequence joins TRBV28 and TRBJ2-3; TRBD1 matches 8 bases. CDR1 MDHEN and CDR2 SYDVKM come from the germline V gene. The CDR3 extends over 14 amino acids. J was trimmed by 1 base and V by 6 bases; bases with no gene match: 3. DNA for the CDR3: TGTGCCAGCAGCAACAGGGGGGGCACAGATACGCAGTATTTT. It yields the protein CASSNRGGTDTQYF.

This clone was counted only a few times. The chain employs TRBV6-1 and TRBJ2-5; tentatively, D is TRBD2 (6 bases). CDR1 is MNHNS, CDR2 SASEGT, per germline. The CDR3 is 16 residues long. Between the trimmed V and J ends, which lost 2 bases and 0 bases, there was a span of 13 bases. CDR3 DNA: TGTGCCAGCAGTGAAATCGGGGGAACCTACCAAGAGACCCAGTACTTC. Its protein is CASSEIGGTYQETQYF.

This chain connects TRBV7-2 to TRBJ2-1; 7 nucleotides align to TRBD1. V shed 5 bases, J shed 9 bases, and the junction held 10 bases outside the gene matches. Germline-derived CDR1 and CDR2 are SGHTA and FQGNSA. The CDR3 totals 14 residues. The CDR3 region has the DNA TGTGCCAGCAGCGCACGACAGGGTATTGTTGAGCAGTTCTTC. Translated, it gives CASSARQGIVEQFF. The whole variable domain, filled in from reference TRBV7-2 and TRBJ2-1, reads GAGVSQSPSNKVTEKGKDVELRCDPISGHTALYWYRQSLGQGLEFLIYFQGNSAPDKSGLPSDRFSAERTGGSVSTLTIQRTQQEDSAVYLCASSARQGIVEQFFGPGTRLTVL.

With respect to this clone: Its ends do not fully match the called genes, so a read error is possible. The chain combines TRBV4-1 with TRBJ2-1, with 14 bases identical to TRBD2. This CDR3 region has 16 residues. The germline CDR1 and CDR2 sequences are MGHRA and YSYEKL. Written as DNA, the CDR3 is TGCGCCAGCAGCCAGGGACTAGCGGGGGCCTCCCTAAACATGCTCTTC. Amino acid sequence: CASSQGLAGASLNMLF.

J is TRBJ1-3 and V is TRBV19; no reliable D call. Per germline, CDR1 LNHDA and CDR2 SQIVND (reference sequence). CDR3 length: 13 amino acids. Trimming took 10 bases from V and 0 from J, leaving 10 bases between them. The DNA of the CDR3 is TGTGCCACCCTAGGGCCCTCTGGAAACACCATATATTTT. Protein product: CATLGPSGNTIYF.

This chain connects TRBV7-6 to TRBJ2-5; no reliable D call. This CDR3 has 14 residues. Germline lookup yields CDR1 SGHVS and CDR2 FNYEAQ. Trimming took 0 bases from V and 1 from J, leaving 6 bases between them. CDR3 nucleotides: TGTGCCAGCAGCTTAGCCCGGGCCCAAGAGACCCAGTACTTC. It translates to CASSLARAQETQYF.

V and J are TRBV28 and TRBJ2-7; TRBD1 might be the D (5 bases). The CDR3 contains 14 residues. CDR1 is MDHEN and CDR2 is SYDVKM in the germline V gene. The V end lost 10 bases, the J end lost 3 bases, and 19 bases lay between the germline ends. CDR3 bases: TGTGCCACCGGACAAACCGGGTCCTACTACGAGCAGTACTTC. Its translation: CATGQTGSYYEQYF.

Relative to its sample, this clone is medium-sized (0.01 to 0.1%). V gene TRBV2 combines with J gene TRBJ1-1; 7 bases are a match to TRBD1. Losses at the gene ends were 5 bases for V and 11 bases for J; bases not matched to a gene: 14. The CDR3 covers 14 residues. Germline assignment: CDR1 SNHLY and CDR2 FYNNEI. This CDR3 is CASSLKGGGVKAFF. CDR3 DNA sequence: TGTGCCAGCAGTCTAAAAGGGGGCGGCGTTAAGGCTTTCTTT. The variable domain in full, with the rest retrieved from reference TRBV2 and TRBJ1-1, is EPEVTQTPSHQVTQMGQEVILRCVPISNHLYFYWYRQILGQKVEFLVSFYNNEISEKSEIFDDQFSVERPDGSNFTLKIRSTKLEDSAMYFCASSLKGGGVKAFFGQGTRLTVV.

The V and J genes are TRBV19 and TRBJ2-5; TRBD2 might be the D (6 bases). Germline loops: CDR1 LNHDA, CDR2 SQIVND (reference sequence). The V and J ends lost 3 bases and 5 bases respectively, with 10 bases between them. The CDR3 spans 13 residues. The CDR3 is CASSIPGVETQYF. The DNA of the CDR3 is TGTGCCAGTAGTATTCCGGGAGTGGAGACCCAGTACTTC.

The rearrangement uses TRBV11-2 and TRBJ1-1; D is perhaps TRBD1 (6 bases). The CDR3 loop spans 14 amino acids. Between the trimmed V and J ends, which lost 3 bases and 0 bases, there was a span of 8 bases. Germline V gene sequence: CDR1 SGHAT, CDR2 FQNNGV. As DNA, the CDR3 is TGTGCCAGCAGCTTCGACAGGATGAACACTGAAGCTTTCTTT. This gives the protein CASSFDRMNTEAFF.

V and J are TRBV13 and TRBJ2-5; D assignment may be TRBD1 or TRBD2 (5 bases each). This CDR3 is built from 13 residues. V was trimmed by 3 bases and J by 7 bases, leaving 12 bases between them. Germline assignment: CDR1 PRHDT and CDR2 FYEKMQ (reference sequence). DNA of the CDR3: TGTGCCAGCAGCTTGAGCCAGAGGGGGACCCAGTACTTC. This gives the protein CASSLSQRGTQYF.